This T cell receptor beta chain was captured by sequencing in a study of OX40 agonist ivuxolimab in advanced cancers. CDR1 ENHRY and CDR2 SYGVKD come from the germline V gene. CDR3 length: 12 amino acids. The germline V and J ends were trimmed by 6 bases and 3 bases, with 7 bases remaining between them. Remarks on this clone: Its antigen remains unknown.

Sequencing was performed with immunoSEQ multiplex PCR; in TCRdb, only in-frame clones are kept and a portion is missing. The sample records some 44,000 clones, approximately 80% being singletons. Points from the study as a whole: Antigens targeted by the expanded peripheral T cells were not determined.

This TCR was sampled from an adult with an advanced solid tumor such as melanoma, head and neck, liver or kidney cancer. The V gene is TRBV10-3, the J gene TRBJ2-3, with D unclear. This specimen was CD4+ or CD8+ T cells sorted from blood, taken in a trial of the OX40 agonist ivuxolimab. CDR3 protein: CAISTTTDTQYF. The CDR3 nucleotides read TGTGCCATCAGCACAACGACAGATACGCAGTATTTT.